This T cell receptor beta chain emerged from a study of blood T cell repertoires in COVID-19. Some clones are missing from TCRdb's copy, which holds only in-frame ones; the method was immunoSEQ multiplex PCR. Of about 47,000 clones in the sample, roughly 80% are singletons; the top ten hold over 8.5%. The CDR3 is 16 amino acids. Germline V gives CDR1 MGHRA, CDR2 YSYEKL. Deletions cut 6 bases from V and 0 bases from J, with 15 bases between. This rearrangement joins TRBV4-1 to TRBJ1-5; tentatively, D is TRBD1 (5 bases). The sample consisted of peripheral blood. This sequence originates from a man aged 55 to 70 with acute or convalescent COVID-19. Here the CDR3 reads CASSPARGDSNQPQHF. DNA for the CDR3: TGCGCCAGCAGTCCCGCCCGGGGGGATAGCAATCAGCCCCAGCATTTT.